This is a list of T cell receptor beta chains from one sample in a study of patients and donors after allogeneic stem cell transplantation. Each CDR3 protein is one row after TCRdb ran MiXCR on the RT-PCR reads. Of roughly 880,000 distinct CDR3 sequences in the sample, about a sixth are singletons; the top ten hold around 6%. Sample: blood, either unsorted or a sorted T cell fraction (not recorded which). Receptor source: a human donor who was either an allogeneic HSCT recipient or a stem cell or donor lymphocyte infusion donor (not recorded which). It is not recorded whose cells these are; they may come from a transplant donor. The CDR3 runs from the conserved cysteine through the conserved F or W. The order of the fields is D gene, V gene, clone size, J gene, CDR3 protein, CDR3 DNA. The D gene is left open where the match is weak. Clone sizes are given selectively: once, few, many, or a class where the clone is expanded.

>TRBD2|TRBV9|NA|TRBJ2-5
CASSVLAGEETQYF
TGTGCCAGCAGCGTACTGGCGGGAGAAGAGACCCAGTACTTC
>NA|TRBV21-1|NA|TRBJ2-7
CASSGGLAGVRSEQYF
TGTGCCAGCAGCGGAGGACTAGCGGGAGTACGCTCCGAGCAGTACTTC
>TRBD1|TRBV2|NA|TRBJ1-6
CASSVNRGGSPLHF
TGTGCCAGCAGTGTCAACAGGGGCGGTTCACCCCTCCACTTT
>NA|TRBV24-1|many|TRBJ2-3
CATSSGTYTDTQYF
TGTGCCACCAGTTCCGGGACATACACAGATACGCAGTATTTT
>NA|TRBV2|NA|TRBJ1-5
CASSGIGTLGSNQPQHF
TGTGCCAGCAGTGGAATCGGGACCCTAGGTAGCAATCAGCCCCAGCATTTT
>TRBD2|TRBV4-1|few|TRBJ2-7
CASSQGSGSGGEQYF
TGCGCCAGCAGCCAAGGATCCGGGAGCGGGGGCGAGCAGTACTTC
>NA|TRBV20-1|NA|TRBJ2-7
CSARGLTYEQYF
TGCAGTGCTAGAGGACTTACGTACGAGCAGTACTTC
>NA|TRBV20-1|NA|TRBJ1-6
CSASFSHNSPLHF
TGCAGTGCTAGTTTCAGCCATAATTCACCCCTCCACTTT
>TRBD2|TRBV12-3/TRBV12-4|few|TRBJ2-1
CASSLIAGKTNEQFF
TGTGCCAGCAGTTTAATAGCGGGCAAAACCAATGAGCAGTTCTTC
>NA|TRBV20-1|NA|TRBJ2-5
CSARIWGRTESIEETQYF
TGCAGTGCTAGAATTTGGGGACGGACTGAGTCAATAGAAGAGACCCAGTACTTC
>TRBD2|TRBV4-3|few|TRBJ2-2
CASSPGLAGGYNTGELFF
TGCGCCAGCAGCCCCGGACTAGCGGGGGGGTACAACACCGGGGAGCTGTTTTTT
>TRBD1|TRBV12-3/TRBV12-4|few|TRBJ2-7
CASSPRDRPYEQYF
TGTGCCAGCAGTCCCCGGGACAGACCCTACGAGCAGTACTTC
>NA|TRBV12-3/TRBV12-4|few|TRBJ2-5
CASTGRRIGTQYF
TGTGCCAGCACAGGGAGGAGGATCGGGACCCAGTACTTC
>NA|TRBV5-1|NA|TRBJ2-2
CASSLEGLAGDFWTGELFF
TGCGCCAGCAGCTTGGAGGGGCTAGCAGGGGATTTTTGGACCGGGGAGCTGTTTTTT
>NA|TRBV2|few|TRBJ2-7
CASSEARAYEQYF
TGTGCCAGCAGTGAAGCCAGGGCCTACGAGCAGTACTTC
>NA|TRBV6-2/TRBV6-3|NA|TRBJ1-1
CASSSQRINTEAFF
TGTGCCAGCAGTTCCCAAAGGATCAACACTGAAGCTTTCTTT
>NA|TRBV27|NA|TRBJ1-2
CASSFLNGDGYTF
TGTGCCAGCAGTTTCCTTAACGGCGATGGCTACACCTTC
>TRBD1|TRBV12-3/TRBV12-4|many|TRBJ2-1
CASSPRSGGNNEQFF
TGTGCCAGCAGCCCCCGTTCAGGGGGAAACAATGAGCAGTTCTTC
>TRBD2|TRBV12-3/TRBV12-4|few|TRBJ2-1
CASSFGASGRNEQFF
TGTGCCAGCAGCTTTGGTGCTAGCGGGAGAAATGAGCAGTTCTTC
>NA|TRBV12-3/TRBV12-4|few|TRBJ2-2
CASSSLRQKDTGELFF
TGTGCCAGCAGTTCCCTTCGACAGAAAGACACCGGGGAGCTGTTTTTT
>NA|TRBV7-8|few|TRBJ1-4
CASSLDLTAEKLFF
TGTGCCAGCAGCTTAGACTTGACGGCTGAAAAACTGTTTTTT
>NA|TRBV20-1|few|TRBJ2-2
CSARDGELFF
TGCAGTGCTAGAGATGGAGAGCTGTTTTTT
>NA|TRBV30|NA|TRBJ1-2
CAWSGAGGYGYTF
TGTGCCTGGAGTGGGGCAGGCGGCTATGGCTACACCTTC
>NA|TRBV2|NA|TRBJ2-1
CASEDSGGSSYNEQFF
TGTGCCAGCGAGGATAGCGGAGGGAGCTCCTACAATGAGCAGTTCTTC
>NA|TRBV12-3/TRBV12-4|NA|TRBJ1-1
CASSSLSSTEAFF
TGTGCCAGCAGTAGCCTCAGTAGCACTGAAGCTTTCTTT
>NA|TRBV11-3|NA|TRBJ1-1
CASSKGQTEAFF
TGTGCCAGCAGCAAGGGGCAAACTGAAGCTTTCTTT
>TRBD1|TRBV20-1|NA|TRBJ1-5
CSARKTGTGLQPQHF
TGCAGTGCTAGGAAGACCGGGACAGGGTTGCAGCCCCAGCATTTT
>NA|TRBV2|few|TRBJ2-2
CASKRGYTGELFF
TGTGCCAGCAAGAGGGGGTACACCGGGGAGCTGTTTTTT
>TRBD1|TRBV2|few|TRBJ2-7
CASSETRDRYHEQYF
TGTGCCAGCAGTGAAACCCGGGACAGGTACCACGAGCAGTACTTC
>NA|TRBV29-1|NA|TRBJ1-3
CSAPDPGGDTIYF
TGCAGCGCCCCGGATCCGGGAGGGGACACCATATATTTT
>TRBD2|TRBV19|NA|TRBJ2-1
CASSIVGGGAHNEQFF
TGTGCCAGTAGTATAGTCGGCGGGGGGGCACACAATGAGCAGTTCTTC
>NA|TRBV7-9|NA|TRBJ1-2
CASSPTSGHYGYTF
TGTGCCAGCAGCCCGACATCCGGCCACTATGGCTACACCTTC
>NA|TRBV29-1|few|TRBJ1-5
CSARTVGNQPQHF
TGCAGCGCGAGGACAGTTGGGAATCAGCCCCAGCATTTT
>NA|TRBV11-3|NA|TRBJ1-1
CASSLGPGIEAFF
TGTGCCAGCAGCTTAGGTCCAGGAATTGAAGCTTTCTTT
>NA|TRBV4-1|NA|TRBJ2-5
CASSQGVLETQYF
TGCGCCAGCAGCCAGGGGGTTTTGGAGACCCAGTACTTC
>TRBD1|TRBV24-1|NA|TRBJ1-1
CATSDSGTGGTEAFF
TGTGCCACCAGTGATTCGGGTACAGGGGGCACTGAAGCTTTCTTT
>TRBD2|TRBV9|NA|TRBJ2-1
CARSGRGNEQFF
TGTGCCAGGAGCGGGAGGGGTAATGAGCAGTTCTTC
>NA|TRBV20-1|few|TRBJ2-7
CSAILPNAYEQYF
TGCAGTGCTATTCTTCCCAACGCCTACGAGCAGTACTTC
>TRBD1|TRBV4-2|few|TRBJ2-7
CASSQVDRGLWSDEQYF
TGTGCCAGCAGCCAAGTAGACAGGGGGCTTTGGAGCGACGAGCAGTACTTC
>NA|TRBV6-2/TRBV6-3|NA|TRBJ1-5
CASSWPRMRQPQHF
TGTGCCAGCAGTTGGCCTCGAATGCGGCAGCCCCAGCATTTT
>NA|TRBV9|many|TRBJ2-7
CASSVGVGEQYF
TGTGCCAGCAGCGTAGGGGTCGGCGAGCAGTACTTC
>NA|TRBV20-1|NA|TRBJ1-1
CSAGSGGNTEAFF
TGCAGTGCAGGGTCCGGGGGCAACACTGAAGCTTTCTTT
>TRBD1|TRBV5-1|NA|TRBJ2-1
CASSSPRDRVFGEQFF
TGCGCCAGCAGCTCGCCCCGGGACAGGGTATTTGGAGAGCAGTTCTTC
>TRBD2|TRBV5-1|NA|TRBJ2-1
CASSLEGTSGVYNEQFF
TGCGCCAGCAGCTTGGAAGGGACTAGCGGAGTCTACAATGAGCAGTTCTTC
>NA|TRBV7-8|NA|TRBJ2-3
CASSLEKSTDTQYF
TGTGCCAGCAGCTTAGAAAAGAGCACAGATACGCAGTATTTT
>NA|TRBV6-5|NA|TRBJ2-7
CASSYQVGGYEQYF
TGTGCCAGCAGTTACCAGGTGGGGGGATACGAGCAGTACTTC
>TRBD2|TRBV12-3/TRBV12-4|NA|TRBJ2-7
CASTLAGLEQYF
TGTGCCAGCACCCTAGCGGGTCTCGAGCAGTACTTC
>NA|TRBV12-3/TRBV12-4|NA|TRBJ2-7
CASSSDDWTRPYEQYF
TGTGCCAGCAGTAGCGACGACTGGACCCGACCGTACGAGCAGTACTTC
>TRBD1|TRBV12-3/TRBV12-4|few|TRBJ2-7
CASSSQGKEDEQYF
TGTGCCAGCAGTTCACAGGGGAAGGAAGACGAGCAGTACTTC
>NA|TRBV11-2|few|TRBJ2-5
CASSFGGAAQETQYF
TGTGCCAGCAGCTTTGGAGGAGCGGCGCAAGAGACCCAGTACTTC
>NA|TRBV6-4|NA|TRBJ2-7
CASSESAGKGTYEQYF
TGTGCCAGCAGTGAATCGGCAGGGAAGGGGACCTACGAGCAGTACTTC
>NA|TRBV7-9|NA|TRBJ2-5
CASSAGRGTLLQETQYF
TGTGCCAGCTCAGCGGGTCGCGGGACGTTGCTCCAAGAGACCCAGTACTTC
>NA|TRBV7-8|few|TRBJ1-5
CASSLASRGQPQHF
TGTGCCAGCAGCTTAGCCTCCCGGGGACAGCCCCAGCATTTT
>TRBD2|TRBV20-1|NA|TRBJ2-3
CSAFSGTSTDTQYF
TGCAGTGCTTTTAGCGGGACTAGCACAGATACGCAGTATTTT
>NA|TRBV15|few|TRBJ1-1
CATRAQGSTEAFF
TGTGCCACCAGAGCCCAGGGGAGCACTGAAGCTTTCTTT